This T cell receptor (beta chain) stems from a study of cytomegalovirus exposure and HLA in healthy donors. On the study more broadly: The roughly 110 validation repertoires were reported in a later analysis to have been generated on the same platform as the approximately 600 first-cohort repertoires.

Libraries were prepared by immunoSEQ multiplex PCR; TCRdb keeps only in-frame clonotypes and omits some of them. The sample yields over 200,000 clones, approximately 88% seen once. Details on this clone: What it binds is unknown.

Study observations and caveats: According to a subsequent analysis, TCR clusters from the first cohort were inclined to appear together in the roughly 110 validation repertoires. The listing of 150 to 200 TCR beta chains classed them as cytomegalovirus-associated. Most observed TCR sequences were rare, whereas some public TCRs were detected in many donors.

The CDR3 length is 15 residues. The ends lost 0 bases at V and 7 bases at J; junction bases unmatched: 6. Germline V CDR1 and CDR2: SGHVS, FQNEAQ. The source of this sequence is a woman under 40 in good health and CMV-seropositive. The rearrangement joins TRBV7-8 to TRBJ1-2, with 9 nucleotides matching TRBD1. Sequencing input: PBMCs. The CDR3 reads CASSLASQGAPGYTF. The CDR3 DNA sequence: TGTGCCAGCAGCTTAGCCTCACAGGGGGCGCCTGGCTACACCTTC.